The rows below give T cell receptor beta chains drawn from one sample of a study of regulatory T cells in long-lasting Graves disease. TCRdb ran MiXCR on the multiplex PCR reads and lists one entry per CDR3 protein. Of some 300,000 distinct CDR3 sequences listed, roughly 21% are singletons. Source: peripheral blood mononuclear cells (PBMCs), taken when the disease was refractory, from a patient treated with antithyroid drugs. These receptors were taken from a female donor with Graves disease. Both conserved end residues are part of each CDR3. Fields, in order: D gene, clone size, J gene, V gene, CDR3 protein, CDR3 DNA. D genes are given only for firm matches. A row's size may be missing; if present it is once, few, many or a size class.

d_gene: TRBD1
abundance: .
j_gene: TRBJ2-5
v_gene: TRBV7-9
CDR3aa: CASSLATGGLKTQYF
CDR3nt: TGTGCCAGCAGCCTAGCGACAGGGGGCTTGAAGACCCAGTACTTC

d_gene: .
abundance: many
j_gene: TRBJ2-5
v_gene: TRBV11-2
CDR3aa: CASSLGSTVETQYF
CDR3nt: TGTGCCAGCAGCTTAGGATCTACTGTAGAGACCCAGTACTTC

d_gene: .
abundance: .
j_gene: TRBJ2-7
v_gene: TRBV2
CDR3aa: CASSHPQLGHEQYF
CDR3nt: TGCGCCAGCAGCCACCCCCAACTCGGCCACGAGCAGTACTTC

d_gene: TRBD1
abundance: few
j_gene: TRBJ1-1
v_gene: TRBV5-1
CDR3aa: CASSLVWGQINTEAFF
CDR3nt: TGCGCCAGCAGCTTGGTTTGGGGACAGATTAACACTGAAGCTTTCTTT

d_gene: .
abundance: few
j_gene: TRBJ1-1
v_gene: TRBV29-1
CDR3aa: CSVCLKREMNTEAFF
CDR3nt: TGCAGCGTTTGCCTAAAACGGGAGATGAACACTGAAGCTTTCTTT

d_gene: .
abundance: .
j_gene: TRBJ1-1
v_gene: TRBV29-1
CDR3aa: CSAGTGRGTEAFF
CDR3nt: TGCAGCGCAGGAACAGGGCGGGGCACTGAAGCTTTCTTT

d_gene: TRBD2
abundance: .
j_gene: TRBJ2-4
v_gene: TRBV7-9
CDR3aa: CASSLPGGGEGVDIQYF
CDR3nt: TGTGCCAGCAGCTTACCTGGGGGGGGGGAAGGTGTGGACATTCAGTACTTC

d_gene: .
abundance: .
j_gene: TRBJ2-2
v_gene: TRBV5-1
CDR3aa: CASSKVPNTGELFF
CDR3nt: TGCGCCAGCAGCAAGGTTCCGAACACCGGGGAGCTGTTTTTT

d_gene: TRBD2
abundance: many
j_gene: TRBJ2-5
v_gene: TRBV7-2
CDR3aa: CASSLASGLAGGAPETQYF
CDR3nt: TGTGCCAGCAGCTTAGCTTCCGGCCTAGCGGGAGGGGCACCAGAGACCCAGTACTTC

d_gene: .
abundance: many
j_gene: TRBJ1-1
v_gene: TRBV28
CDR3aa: CASSPGTLNTEAFF
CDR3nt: TGTGCCAGCAGCCCTGGGACCCTGAACACTGAAGCTTTCTTT

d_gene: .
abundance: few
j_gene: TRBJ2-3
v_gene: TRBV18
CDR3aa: CASSPSGGTDTQYF
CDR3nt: TGTGCCAGCTCACCTAGCGGAGGCACAGATACGCAGTATTTT

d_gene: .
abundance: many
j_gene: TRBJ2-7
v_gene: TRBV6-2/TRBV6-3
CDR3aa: CASSEVGRKTRHEQYF
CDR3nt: TGTGCCAGCAGTGAAGTAGGTCGGAAGACGAGGCACGAGCAGTACTTC

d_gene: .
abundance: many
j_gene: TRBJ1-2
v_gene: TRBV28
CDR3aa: CASSLYRGVFGYTF
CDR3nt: TGTGCCAGCAGTTTATATAGGGGTGTCTTCGGCTACACCTTC

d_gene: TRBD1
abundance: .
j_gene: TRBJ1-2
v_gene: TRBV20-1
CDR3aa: CSAQTGLNYGYTF
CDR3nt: TGCAGTGCTCAGACAGGGCTGAACTATGGCTACACCTTC

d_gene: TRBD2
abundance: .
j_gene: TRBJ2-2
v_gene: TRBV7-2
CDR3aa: CASSVPGTSGSYVTGELFF
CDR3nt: TGTGCCAGCAGCGTACCCGGGACTAGCGGGAGTTACGTCACCGGGGAGCTGTTTTTT

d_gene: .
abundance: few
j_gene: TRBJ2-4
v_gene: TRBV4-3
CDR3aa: CASSQDQGRALDIQYF
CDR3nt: TGCGCCAGCAGCCAAGATCAGGGCAGGGCTTTGGACATTCAGTACTTC

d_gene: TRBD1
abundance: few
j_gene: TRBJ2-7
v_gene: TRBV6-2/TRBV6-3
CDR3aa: CASSSGTGGISKQYF
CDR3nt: TGTGCCAGCAGTTCTGGGACAGGGGGGATCAGCAAGCAGTACTTC

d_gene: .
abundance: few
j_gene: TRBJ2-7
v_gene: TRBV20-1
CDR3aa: CSARDLLAGGTPYEQYF
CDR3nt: TGCAGTGCTAGAGATCTCCTGGCGGGCGGAACTCCCTACGAGCAGTACTTC